One and the same sample provided the 14 T cell receptor beta chains below, sequenced in a study of radiotherapy plus CTLA-4 blockade in lung cancer (dated by TCRdb to 2017 to 2018). Library prep was done by the immunoSEQ multiplex PCR assay. TCRdb carries this immuneACCESS record with in-frame sequences only. Its versions omit some clonotypes, under half of them owing to an unresolved V gene in the studies checked, with the rest unexplained. The sample data list roughly 80,000 clones, and nearly 75% of these were observed just once. The top ten constitute roughly 10% of the sample. Sequencing used peripheral blood, obtained from a patient treated with radiotherapy plus ipilimumab. These receptors originate from a human donor with non-small cell lung cancer whose response to radiotherapy plus ipilimumab could not be evaluated.

V gene TRBV10-2 combines with J gene TRBJ1-1, with D uncertain. V was clipped by 7 bases and J by 1 base, with 13 bases between them. This CDR3 comprises 14 residues. CDR1 and CDR2 from the germline V gene are WSHSY and SAAADI. CDR3: CASTNTVGNTEAFF. The CDR3 DNA sequence: TGCGCCAGCACAAATACAGTAGGGAACACTGAAGCTTTCTTT.

The J gene is TRBJ2-7, the V gene TRBV7-8, with 14 bases lining up with TRBD2. V lost 0 bases and J lost 6; bases outside the gene matches: 1. The CDR3 sequence is 15 residues long. Germline CDR1 and CDR2: SGHVS and FQNEAQ. The CDR3 sequence is CASSLAGTSGSEQYF. The CDR3 DNA sequence: TGTGCCAGCAGCTTAGCCGGGACTAGCGGGAGCGAGCAGTACTTC.

The chain is built from TRBV27 and TRBJ2-3; 9 bases fit TRBD1. Germline loops: CDR1 MNHEY, CDR2 SMNVEV (reference sequence). This CDR3 region has 16 residues. V lost 4 bases to trimming and J lost 3 bases; unmatched junction nucleotides: 8. CDR3 coding DNA: TGTGCCAGCAGTTCGGGCTCCGGGACAGGGACAGATACGCAGTATTTT. Amino acid sequence: CASSSGSGTGTDTQYF.

This chain connects TRBV28 to TRBJ1-2, with D maybe TRBD1 (5 bases). The CDR3 spans 15 residues. CDR1 MDHEN and CDR2 SYDVKM come from the germline V gene. Trimming pared 6 bases from V and 3 bases from J, leaving 17 bases between. The CDR3, as DNA: TGTGCCAGCAGACCTTTATGGCGACAGCACTATGGCTACACCTTC. Translation: CASRPLWRQHYGYTF.

V gene TRBV19 combines with J gene TRBJ2-1, with 7 nucleotides matching TRBD1. Losses at the gene ends were 4 bases for V and 8 bases for J; bases not matched to a gene: 8. CDR1 is LNHDA, CDR2 SQIVND, per germline (reference sequence). The CDR3 is made up of 14 amino acids. The CDR3 DNA reads TGTGCCAGTAGTAAACGACAGGGCTGGGATGAGCAGTTCTTC. This translates into CASSKRQGWDEQFF.

The CDR3 DNA sequence: TGTGCCAGCAGCGGTGCCGGGACTAAAAACAATGAGCAGTTCTTC. Amino acids: CASSGAGTKNNEQFF. The chain couples TRBV9 to TRBJ2-1; 7 nucleotides line up with TRBD2. From germline, CDR1 is SGDLS and CDR2 YYNGEE. The V and J ends lost 3 bases and 5 bases, in that order; junction bases with no gene match: 8. This CDR3 spans 15 amino acids.

The chain links TRBV4-2 to TRBJ1-4, with a possible D match to TRBD1 (6 bases). V shed 4 bases and J shed 3 bases, with 9 bases lying between them. The CDR3 sequence is 14 residues long. Germline V gene sequence: CDR1 LGHNA, CDR2 YNFKEQ. The CDR3 here is CASSPRGANEKLFF. CDR3 nucleotide sequence: TGTGCCAGCAGCCCCAGGGGTGCTAATGAAAAACTGTTTTTT.

J is TRBJ1-1 and V is TRBV6-1, with a tentative D call TRBD1 (6 bases). Germline CDR1 and CDR2: MNHNS and SASEGT. Trimming took 7 bases from V and 5 from J, leaving 17 bases between them. The CDR3 is 14 residues long. The CDR3 loop reads CASIRSGEGTEAFF. The CDR3 DNA reads as TGTGCCAGCATACGATCAGGGGAAGGAACTGAAGCTTTCTTT.

J is TRBJ2-1 and V is TRBV10-2; 8 bases match TRBD2. V lost 6 bases and J lost 9; bases outside the gene matches: 7. Per the germline V gene, CDR1 is WSHSY and CDR2 is SAAADI. The CDR3 spans 13 residues. The CDR3 nucleotides read TGCGCCAGCAGGGCCGGGACTAGTTTTGAGCAGTTCTTC. It yields the protein CASRAGTSFEQFF.

This clone was counted a few times. The genes are TRBV9 and TRBJ1-3; 8 bases map to TRBD1. V shed 4 bases and J 1 base; nucleotides not matched to a gene: 10. Per germline, CDR1 SGDLS and CDR2 YYNGEE. The CDR3 contains 17 residues. CDR3 sequence: CASSSSGQGRSGNTIYF. CDR3 nucleotide sequence: TGTGCCAGCAGCTCAAGTGGACAGGGACGTTCTGGAAACACCATATATTTT.

J is TRBJ2-1 and V is TRBV4-3; possible D gene TRBD2, 5 bases. Germline values: CDR1 LGHNA, CDR2 YSLEER. The V end was cut by 0 bases, the J end by 9 bases, with 12 bases between. CDR3 length equals 14 residues. DNA of the CDR3: TGCGCCAGCAGCCAAGAAGGGCACCGGGGTGAGCAGTTCTTC. The encoded protein is CASSQEGHRGEQFF.

This chain connects TRBV27 to TRBJ2-3, with 8 bases that match TRBD2. The germline V gene encodes CDR1 MNHEY and CDR2 SMNVEV (reference sequence). V shed 5 bases and J 0 bases; nucleotides not matched to a gene: 16. This CDR3 region has 19 residues. The CDR3: CASSPVGRGRFTSTDTQYF. CDR3 sequence (DNA): TGTGCCAGCAGTCCGGTGGGTCGCGGGAGGTTTACTAGCACAGATACGCAGTATTTT.

The chain carries TRBV30 and TRBJ2-3; TRBD2 matches at 8 bases. The V and J ends lost 0 bases and 3 bases, in that order; junction bases with no gene match: 5. The CDR3 spans 15 residues. Germline CDR1 and CDR2: GTSNPN and SVGIG (reference sequence). The CDR3 reads CAWSVLSGVTDTQYF. For the CDR3, the DNA is TGTGCCTGGAGTGTTCTTAGCGGGGTGACAGATACGCAGTATTTT.

The chain uses TRBV20-1 and TRBJ2-1; D is unresolved. CDR1 and CDR2 (germline): DFQATT, SNEGSKA (reference sequence). The CDR3 totals 10 residues. Trimming pared 6 bases from V and 5 bases from J, leaving 5 bases between. The CDR3 nucleotides read TGCAGTGCGGCCAACAATGAGCAGTTCTTC. Translated, it gives CSAANNEQFF.